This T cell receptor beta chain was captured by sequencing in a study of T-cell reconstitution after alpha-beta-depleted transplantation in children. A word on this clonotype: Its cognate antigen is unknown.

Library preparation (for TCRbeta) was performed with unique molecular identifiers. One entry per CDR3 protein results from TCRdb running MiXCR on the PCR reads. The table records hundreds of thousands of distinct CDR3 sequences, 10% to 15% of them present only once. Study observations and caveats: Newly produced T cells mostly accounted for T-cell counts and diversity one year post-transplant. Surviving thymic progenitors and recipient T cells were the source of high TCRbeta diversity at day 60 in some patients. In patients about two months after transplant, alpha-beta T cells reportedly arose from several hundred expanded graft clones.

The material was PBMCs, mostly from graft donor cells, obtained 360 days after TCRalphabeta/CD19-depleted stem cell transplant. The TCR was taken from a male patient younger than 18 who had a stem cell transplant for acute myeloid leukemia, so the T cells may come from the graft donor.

The CDR3 loop is CASSGTGNRYEQYF. CDR3 nucleotides: TGTGCCAGCAGTGGGACAGGGAATCGGTACGAGCAGTACTTC. The J gene is TRBJ2-7, the V gene TRBV28; TRBD1 aligns across 9 bases. CDR1 and CDR2 (germline): MDHEN, SYDVKM. V shed 5 bases and J 4 bases; nucleotides not matched to a gene: 6. This CDR3 spans 14 amino acids.